The 16 T cell receptor beta chains below were found in one sample sequenced in a study of T cell responses to AZD1222 COVID-19 vaccine. Clones were sequenced by immunoSEQ multiplex PCR, and TCRdb holds only the in-frame ones, with some missing. In the table there are 90,000 to 100,000 clones, around nine tenths of which are singletons. The specimen comprised peripheral blood, sampled on day 0 of AZD1222 vaccination. The receptor set was obtained from an adult in good health.

The chain combines TRBV30 with TRBJ1-5; 10 nucleotides align to TRBD1. V was pared by 0 bases and J by 5 bases, with 7 bases of the junction left unmatched. Germline CDR1 GTSNPN, CDR2 SVGIG (reference sequence). The CDR3 contains 16 residues. CDR3 sequence (DNA): TGTGCCTGGAGTGTAAAGGGGACAGGGGTACATCAGCCCCAGCATTTT. Translating gives CAWSVKGTGVHQPQHF.

The rearrangement uses TRBV10-3 and TRBJ1-1; the D gene is possibly TRBD1 (5 bases). In germline, CDR1 is ENHRY, CDR2 SYGVKD. V gave up 3 bases and J gave up 4 bases, with 9 bases separating them. This CDR3 contains 13 residues. The CDR3 DNA follows: TGTGCCATCAGTGAACTGGGGGGCACTGAAGCTTTCTTT. Amino acid sequence: CAISELGGTEAFF.

This clone came up a few times. V and J are TRBV7-9 and TRBJ2-3; D remains ambiguous. V was shortened by 3 bases and J by 0 bases, with 7 bases between the two germline ends. This CDR3 is built from 14 residues. The germline CDR1 and CDR2 sequences are SEHNR and FQNEAQ (reference sequence). Here the CDR3 reads CASSLSASTDTQYF. The CDR3 DNA reads TGTGCCAGCAGCTTGTCAGCTAGCACAGATACGCAGTATTTT.

This sequence joins TRBV7-2 and TRBJ2-1; 11 nucleotides match TRBD2. Germline CDR1 reads SGHTA; CDR2 reads FQGNSA. The trim removed 3 bases at V and 7 bases at J, leaving 2 bases unmatched. CDR3 size: 14 residues. The CDR3 DNA is TGTGCCAGCAGCTTCAGGACTAGCGGGAATGAGCAGTTCTTC. This codes for CASSFRTSGNEQFF.

This chain links TRBV7-8 with TRBJ1-1, with D uncertain. Germline-derived CDR1 and CDR2 are SGHVS and FQNEAQ. The CDR3 runs to 14 residues. V was clipped by 3 bases and J by 2 bases, with 10 bases between them. DNA for the CDR3: TGTGCCAGCAGCTTCGCGACGGCTAACACTGAAGCTTTCTTT. As protein: CASSFATANTEAFF.

The chain combines TRBV5-1 with TRBJ2-5; D ambiguous. CDR3 length equals 13 residues. Between the trimmed V and J ends, which lost 2 bases and 2 bases, there was a span of 7 bases. Germline V gene data show CDR1 as SGHRS and CDR2 as YFSETQ. The CDR3 DNA follows: TGCGCCAGCAGCTTTCTGCCTCAAGAGACCCAGTACTTC. This translates into CASSFLPQETQYF.

The chain has TRBV4-3 and TRBJ1-1; tentatively, D is TRBD1 (5 bases). The V end was cut by 4 bases, the J end by 5 bases, with 14 bases between. Germline CDR1 is LGHNA and CDR2 is YSLEER. The CDR3 is made up of 14 amino acids. For the CDR3, the DNA is TGCGCCAGCAGCCCGGTCCAGGGAGGAACTGAAGCTTTCTTT. Its protein is CASSPVQGGTEAFF.

The V and J genes are TRBV7-3 and TRBJ1-1; D remains ambiguous. CDR1 is SGHTA and CDR2 is FQGTGA in the germline V gene. Between the trimmed V and J ends, which lost 2 bases and 0 bases, there was a span of 13 bases. The CDR3 has 16 residues. The CDR3: CASSLGSRAMNTEAFF. The CDR3 DNA reads TGTGCCAGCAGCTTAGGTTCCCGGGCCATGAACACTGAAGCTTTCTTT. Together with reference TRBV7-3 and TRBJ1-1, the CDR3 gives the full variable domain: GAGVSQTPSNKVTEKGKYVELRCDPISGHTALYWYRQSLGQGPEFLIYFQGTGAADDSGLPNDRFFAVRPEGSVSTLKIQRTERGDSAVYLCASSLGSRAMNTEAFFGQGTRLTVV.

This chain uses TRBV5-6 with TRBJ2-3, with 7 positions matching TRBD1. This CDR3 is built from 14 residues. V shed 2 bases, J shed 2 bases, and the junction held 2 bases outside the gene matches. The germline V gene has CDR1 SGHDT and CDR2 YYEEEE. CDR3 sequence (DNA): TGTGCCAGCAGCTTAGGGGGCTTCACAGATACGCAGTATTTT. Its translation: CASSLGGFTDTQYF.

The genes are TRBV18 and TRBJ1-2; D not resolved. CDR1 KGHSH and CDR2 LQKENI come from the germline V gene. Trimming pared 8 bases from V and 3 bases from J, leaving 16 bases between. The CDR3 is 14 amino acids. CDR3 nucleotides: TGTGCCAGCAAACCGGGTCAGGAGGACTATGGCTACACCTTC. This translates into CASKPGQEDYGYTF.

The V call is TRBV12-3 or TRBV12-4, the J call TRBJ1-6; tentatively, D is TRBD1 (6 bases). The V end was cut by 6 bases, the J end by 9 bases, with 12 bases between. CDR3 length equals 13 residues. CDR3 bases: TGTGCCAGCAGACCTCAGGGGACTTCACCCCTCCACTTT. This sequence encodes CASRPQGTSPLHF.

The gene calls are TRBV6-1 and TRBJ2-1, with 8 positions matching TRBD2. The CDR3 covers 16 residues. J lost 0 bases, V lost 6 bases, and 7 bases had no gene match. Germline values: CDR1 MNHNS, CDR2 SASEGT. The CDR3 region has the DNA TGTGCCAGCAGGGAAACTAGCGGTTCCTCCTACAATGAGCAGTTCTTC. Residues: CASRETSGSSYNEQFF.

This chain links TRBV2 with TRBJ2-5, with 7 positions matching TRBD2. Germline V lookup: CDR1 SNHLY, CDR2 FYNNEI. V shed 6 bases, J shed 1 base, and the junction held 5 bases outside the gene matches. CDR3 length: 14 residues. The CDR3 region has the DNA TGTGCCAGCAGGGGGGGGGTCCCCCAAGAGACCCAGTACTTC. Amino acid sequence: CASRGGVPQETQYF.

This chain uses TRBV7-2 with TRBJ2-5; D may correspond to TRBD1 or TRBD2 (5 bases each). This CDR3 spans 16 amino acids. Germline V gene sequence: CDR1 SGHTA, CDR2 FQGNSA. V lost 2 bases, J lost 5 bases, and 18 bases lay in between. The CDR3 nucleotides read TGTGCCAGCAGCTTATTTGGGGTTAGAGGGGCGGAGACCCAGTACTTC. Translated, it gives CASSLFGVRGAETQYF.

The rearrangement links TRBV7-6 to TRBJ2-7; 14 bases align to TRBD2. The CDR3 runs to 15 residues. Unmatched junction bases numbered 5, after V lost 5 bases and J lost 5 bases. CDR1 is SGHVS, CDR2 FNYEAQ, per germline. The CDR3 nucleotides are TGTGCCAGCAGCCCAAGACTAGCGGGAGGGAACGAGCAGTACTTC. Protein product: CASSPRLAGGNEQYF.

This clone came up once. The chain employs TRBV19 and TRBJ1-3; D uncertain. CDR1 and CDR2 (germline): LNHDA, SQIVND (reference sequence). The CDR3 sequence is 12 residues long. With 5 bases removed from V and 5 bases from J, the gap between germline ends came to 7 bases. CDR3 in amino acids: CASSPSRNTIYF. The CDR3, as DNA: TGTGCCAGTAGTCCCTCCAGAAACACCATATATTTT.